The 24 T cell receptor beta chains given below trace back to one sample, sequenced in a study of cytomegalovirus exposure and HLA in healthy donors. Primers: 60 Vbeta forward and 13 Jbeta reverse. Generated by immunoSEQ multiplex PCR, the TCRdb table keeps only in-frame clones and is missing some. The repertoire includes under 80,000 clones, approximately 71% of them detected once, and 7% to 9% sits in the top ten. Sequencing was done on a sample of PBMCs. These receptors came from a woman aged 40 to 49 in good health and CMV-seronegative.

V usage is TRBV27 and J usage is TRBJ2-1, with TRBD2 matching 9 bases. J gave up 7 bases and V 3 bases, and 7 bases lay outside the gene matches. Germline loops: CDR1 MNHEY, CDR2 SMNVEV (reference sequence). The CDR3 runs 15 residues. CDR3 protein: CASSLAGGLGNEQFF. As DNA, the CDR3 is TGTGCCAGCAGTTTGGCGGGAGGGCTTGGAAATGAGCAGTTCTTC.

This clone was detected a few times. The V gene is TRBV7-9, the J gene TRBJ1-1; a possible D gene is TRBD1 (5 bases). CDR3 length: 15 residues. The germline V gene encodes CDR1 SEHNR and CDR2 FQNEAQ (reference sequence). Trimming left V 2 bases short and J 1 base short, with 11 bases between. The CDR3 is CASSLRGGTNTEAFF. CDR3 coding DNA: TGTGCCAGCAGCTTACGGGGGGGGACGAACACTGAAGCTTTCTTT.

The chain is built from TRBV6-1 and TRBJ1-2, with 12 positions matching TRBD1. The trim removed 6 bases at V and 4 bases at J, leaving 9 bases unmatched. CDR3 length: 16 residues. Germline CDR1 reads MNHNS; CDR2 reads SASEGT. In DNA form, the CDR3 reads TGTGCCAGCAGCGAAACCGGGACAGGGGGCCCCTATGGCTACACCTTC. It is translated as CASSETGTGGPYGYTF.

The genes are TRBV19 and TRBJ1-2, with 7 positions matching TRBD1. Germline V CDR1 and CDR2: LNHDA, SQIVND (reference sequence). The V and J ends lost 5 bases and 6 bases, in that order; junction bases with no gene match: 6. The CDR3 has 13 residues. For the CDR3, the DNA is TGTGCCAGTAGTCGGGACAGATTAGATGGCTACACCTTC. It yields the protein CASSRDRLDGYTF.

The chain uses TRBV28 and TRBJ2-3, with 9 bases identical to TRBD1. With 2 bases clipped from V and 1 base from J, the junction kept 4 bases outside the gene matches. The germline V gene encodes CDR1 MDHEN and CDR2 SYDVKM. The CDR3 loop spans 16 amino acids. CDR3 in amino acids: CASSLVGQGGTDTQYF. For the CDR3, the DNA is TGTGCCAGCAGTTTAGTGGGACAGGGAGGCACAGATACGCAGTATTTT.

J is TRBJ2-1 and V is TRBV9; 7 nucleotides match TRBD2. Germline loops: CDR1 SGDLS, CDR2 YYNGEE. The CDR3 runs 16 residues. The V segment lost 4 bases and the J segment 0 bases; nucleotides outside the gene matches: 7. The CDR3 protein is CASSTRLADSYNEQFF. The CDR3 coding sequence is TGTGCCAGCAGCACCCGACTAGCTGACTCCTACAATGAGCAGTTCTTC.

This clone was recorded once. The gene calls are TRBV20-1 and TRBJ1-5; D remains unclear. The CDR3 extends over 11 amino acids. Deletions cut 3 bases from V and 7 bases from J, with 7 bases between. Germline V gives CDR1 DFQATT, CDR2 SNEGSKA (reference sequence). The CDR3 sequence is CSARGRQPQHF. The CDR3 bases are TGCAGTGCTAGGGGCCGACAGCCCCAGCATTTT.

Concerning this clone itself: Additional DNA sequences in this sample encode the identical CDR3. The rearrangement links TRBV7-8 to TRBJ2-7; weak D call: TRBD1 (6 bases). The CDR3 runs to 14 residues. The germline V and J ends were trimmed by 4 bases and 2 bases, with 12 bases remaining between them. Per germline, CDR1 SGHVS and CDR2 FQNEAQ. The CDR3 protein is CASSSRGAPYEQYF. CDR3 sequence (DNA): TGTGCCAGCAGCTCCAGGGGCGCTCCCTACGAGCAGTACTTC.

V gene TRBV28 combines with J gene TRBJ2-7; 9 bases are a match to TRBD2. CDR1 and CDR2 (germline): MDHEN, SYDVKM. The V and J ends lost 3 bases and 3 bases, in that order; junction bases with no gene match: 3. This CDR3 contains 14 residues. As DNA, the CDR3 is TGTGCCAGCAGTTTTCTAGCGGGACGCTACGAGCAGTACTTC. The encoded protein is CASSFLAGRYEQYF.

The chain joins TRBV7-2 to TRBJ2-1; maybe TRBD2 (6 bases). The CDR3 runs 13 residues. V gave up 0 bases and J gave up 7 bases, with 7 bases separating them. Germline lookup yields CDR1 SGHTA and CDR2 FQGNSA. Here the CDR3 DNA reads TGTGCCAGCAGCTTAGCGGCGGGGAATGAGCAGTTCTTC. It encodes CASSLAAGNEQFF.

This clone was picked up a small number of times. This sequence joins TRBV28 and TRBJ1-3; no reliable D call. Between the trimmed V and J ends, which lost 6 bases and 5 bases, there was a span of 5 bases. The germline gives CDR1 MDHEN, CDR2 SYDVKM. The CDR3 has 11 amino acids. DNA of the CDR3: TGTGCCAGCAGGAGTAGAAACACCATATATTTT. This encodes CASRSRNTIYF.

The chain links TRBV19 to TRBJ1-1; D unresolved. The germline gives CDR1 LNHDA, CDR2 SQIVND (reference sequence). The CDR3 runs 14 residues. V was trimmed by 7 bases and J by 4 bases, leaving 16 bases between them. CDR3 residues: CASTPTAGATEAFF. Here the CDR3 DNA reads TGTGCCAGTACCCCTACCGCGGGTGCCACTGAAGCTTTCTTT.

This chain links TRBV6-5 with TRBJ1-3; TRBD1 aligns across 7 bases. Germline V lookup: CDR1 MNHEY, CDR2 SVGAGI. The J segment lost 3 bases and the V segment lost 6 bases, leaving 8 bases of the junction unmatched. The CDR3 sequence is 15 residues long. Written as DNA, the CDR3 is TGTGCCAGCAGGTCAGACGACAGGGATGGAAACACCATATATTTT. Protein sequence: CASRSDDRDGNTIYF.

CDR3 sequence reads: CASSIGRSQETQYF. The DNA of the CDR3 is TGTGCCAGTAGTATCGGCCGGAGTCAAGAGACCCAGTACTTC. This chain connects TRBV19 to TRBJ2-5; D unclear. The CDR3 has 14 residues. The V gene lost 3 bases and the J gene lost 2 bases, with 10 bases spanning the gap. Germline lookup yields CDR1 LNHDA and CDR2 SQIVND (reference sequence). The full variable domain, its missing parts supplied by reference TRBV19 and TRBJ2-5, is DGGITQSPKYLFRKEGQNVTLSCEQNLNHDAMYWYRQDPGQGLRLIYYSQIVNDFQKGDIAEGYSVSREKKESFPLTVTSAQKNPTAFYLCASSIGRSQETQYFGPGTRLLVL.

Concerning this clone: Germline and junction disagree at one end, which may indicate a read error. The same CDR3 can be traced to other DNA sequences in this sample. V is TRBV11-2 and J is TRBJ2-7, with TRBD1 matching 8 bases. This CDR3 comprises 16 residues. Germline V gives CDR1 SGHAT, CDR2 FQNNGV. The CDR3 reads CASSLVAVRGLYEQYF. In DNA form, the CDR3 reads TGTGCCAGCAGCTTAGTCGCCGTCAGGGGGCTCTACGAGCAGTACTTT.

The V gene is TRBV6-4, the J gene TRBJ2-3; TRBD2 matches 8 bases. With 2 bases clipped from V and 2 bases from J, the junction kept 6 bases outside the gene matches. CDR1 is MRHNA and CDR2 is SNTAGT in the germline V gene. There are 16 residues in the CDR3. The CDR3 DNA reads TGTGCCAGCAGTGACCTGGCGGGGGGCCCCACAGATACGCAGTATTTT. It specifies CASSDLAGGPTDTQYF.

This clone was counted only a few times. CDR3 residues: CASKSGGATDTQYF. CDR3 coding DNA: TGTGCCAGCAAAAGCGGGGGGGCGACAGATACGCAGTATTTT. The chain recombines TRBV6-5 with TRBJ2-3; TRBD2 matches 10 bases. This CDR3 is built from 14 residues. Trimming cost V 7 bases and J 3 bases; bases outside gene matches: 4. Germline V gene sequence: CDR1 MNHEY, CDR2 SVGAGI.

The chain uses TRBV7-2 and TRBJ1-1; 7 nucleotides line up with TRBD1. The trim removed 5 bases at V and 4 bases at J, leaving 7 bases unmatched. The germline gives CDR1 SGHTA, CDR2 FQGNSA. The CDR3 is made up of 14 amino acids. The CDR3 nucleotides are TGTGCCAGCAGCCTTGGGACAGTATCCACTGAAGCTTTCTTT. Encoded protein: CASSLGTVSTEAFF.

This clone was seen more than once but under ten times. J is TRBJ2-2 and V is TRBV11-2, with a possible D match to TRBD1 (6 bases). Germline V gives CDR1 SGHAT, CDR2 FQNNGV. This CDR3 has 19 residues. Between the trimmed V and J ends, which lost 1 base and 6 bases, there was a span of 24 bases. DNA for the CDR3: TGTGCCAGCAGCTTAGGAAGAGGGTACAGGGTGGCGAGTGCCGGGGAGCTGTTTTTT. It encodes CASSLGRGYRVASAGELFF.

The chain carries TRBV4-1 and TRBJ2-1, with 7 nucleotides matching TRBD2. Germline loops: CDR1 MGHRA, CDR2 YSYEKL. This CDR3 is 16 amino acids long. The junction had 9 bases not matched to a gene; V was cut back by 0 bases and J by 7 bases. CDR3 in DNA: TGCGCCAGCAGCCAAGATCGGGCGGGAGCGGGGAATGAGCAGTTCTTC. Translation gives CASSQDRAGAGNEQFF.

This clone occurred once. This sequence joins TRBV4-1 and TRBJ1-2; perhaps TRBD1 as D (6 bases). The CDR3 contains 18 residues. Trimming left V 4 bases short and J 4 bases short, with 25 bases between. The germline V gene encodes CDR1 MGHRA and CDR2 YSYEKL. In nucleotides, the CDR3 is TGCGCCAGCAGCCGGAGCAAAGTACAGGGAACAGGAGGCTATGGCTACACCTTC. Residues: CASSRSKVQGTGGYGYTF.

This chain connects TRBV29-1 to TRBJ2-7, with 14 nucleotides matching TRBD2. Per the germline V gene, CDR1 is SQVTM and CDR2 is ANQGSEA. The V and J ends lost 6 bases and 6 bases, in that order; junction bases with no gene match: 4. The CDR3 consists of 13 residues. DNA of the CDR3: TGCAGCGTCGGGACTAGCGGGAGCCGCGAGCAGTACTTC. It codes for CSVGTSGSREQYF.

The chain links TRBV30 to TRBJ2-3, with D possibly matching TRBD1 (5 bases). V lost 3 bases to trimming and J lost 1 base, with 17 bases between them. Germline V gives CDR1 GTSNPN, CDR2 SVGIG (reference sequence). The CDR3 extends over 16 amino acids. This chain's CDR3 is CAWSKGLGLGTDTQYF. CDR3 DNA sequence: TGTGCCTGGAGCAAGGGGCTCGGTTTAGGCACAGATACGCAGTATTTT. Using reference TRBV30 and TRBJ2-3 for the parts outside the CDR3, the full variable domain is SQTIHQWPATLVQPVGSPLSLECTVEGTSNPNLYWYRQAAGRGLQLLFYSVGIGQISSEVPQNLSASRPQDRQFILSSKKLLLSDSGFYLCAWSKGLGLGTDTQYFGPGTRLTVL.

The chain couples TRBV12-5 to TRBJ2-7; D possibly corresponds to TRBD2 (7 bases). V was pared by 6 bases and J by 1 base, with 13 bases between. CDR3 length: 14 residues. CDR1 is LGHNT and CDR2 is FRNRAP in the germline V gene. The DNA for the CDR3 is TGTGCTAGTGGGCCGAGGGGGGGGTCCTACGAGCAGTACTTC. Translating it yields CASGPRGGSYEQYF.